The 3 T cell receptor beta chains below come from one sample, sequenced in a study of blood T cell repertoires in COVID-19. The protocol was immunoSEQ multiplex PCR, while the TCRdb copy is restricted to in-frame clones and leaves out a portion. The sample lists about 310,000 clones; about 89% were seen once. Sequenced input: PBMCs or T cells enriched from blood (not recorded which). Receptors were obtained from a woman between 40 and 50 years old who had recovered from COVID-19.

This clone showed up just once. The genes are TRBV19 and TRBJ1-5; TRBD1 matches at 7 bases. After removal of 3 bases from V and 1 base from J, the junction contained 3 bases not matched to a gene. Looked up from germline, CDR1 is LNHDA and CDR2 is SQIVND (reference sequence). There are 15 residues in the CDR3. CDR3 sequence (DNA): TGTGCCAGTAGTATTGGGACAGTAAGCAATCAGCCCCAGCATTTT. This codes for CASSIGTVSNQPQHF.

Notes on this clone: Other DNA sequences of this sample code for an identical CDR3. This rearrangement joins TRBV27 to TRBJ2-7; the D gene is possibly TRBD2 (6 bases). Deletions cut 5 bases from V and 3 bases from J, with 14 bases between. The CDR3 length is 14 residues. The V gene's germline CDR1 is MNHEY and CDR2 SMNVEV (reference sequence). CDR3 sequence: CASSPRDFLYEQYF. The CDR3 region has the DNA TGTGCCAGCAGTCCCCGGGACTTTCTCTACGAGCAGTACTTC.

The chain carries TRBV11-1 and TRBJ1-6; no definite D call. CDR3 length: 14 amino acids. V lost 1 base, J lost 8 bases, and 9 bases lay in between. Germline V CDR1 and CDR2: SGHAT, FQDESV (reference sequence). The chain's CDR3 is CASSLGAADSPLHF. CDR3 coding DNA: TGTGCCAGCAGCTTAGGGGCAGCCGATTCACCCCTCCACTTT.